Listed below are T cell receptor beta chains from one sample, sequenced in a study of PD-L1 blockade in urothelial cancer. The repertoire was sequenced with immunoSEQ multiplex PCR; TCRdb's copy has only in-frame clones and lacks some. The repertoire consists of 70,000 to 95,000 clones, with about 83% occurring once and the leading ten covering about 2.1%. Sequencing was performed on PBMCs, taken around atezolizumab (anti-PD-L1) treatment. The receptor source for this set is a man in his fifties or sixties with urothelial cancer. CDR3s leave out the opening cysteine and the closing phenylalanine or tryptophan. The size of a clone is reported for some rows only, either as once, few or many, or as a class for expanded clones.

clone size | V gene | CDR3 protein
- | TRBV7-9 | ASSLGTGLSTDTQY
- | TRBV4-2 | ASSRDRRGRGEKLF
- | TRBV7-7 | ASGQGGGELF
- | TRBV10-2 | ASGLARNEQF
- | TRBV15 | ATSRTGSSYNEQF
- | TRBV6-6 | ASRDNSNTGELF
- | TRBV5-1 | ASTPSAQGTGELF
- | TRBV30 | AWGDRATQETQY
- | TRBV11-3 | ASSPDSYNEQF
- | TRBV6-5 | ASRGQSYNEQF
- | TRBV29-1 | SVGQGAGANVLT
- | TRBV5-1 | ASSLGGQGTDTQY
few | TRBV2 | ASSEGGMWDTQY
- | TRBV29-1 | SGRRPSGARNTGELF
- | TRBV7-9 | ASSLWQGADGTGELF
few | TRBV19 | ASTNDRGEAF
- | TRBV28 | ASMAGSDYGYT
once | TRBV6-4 | ASSESAGGRGGTQY
- | TRBV10-3 | AISGGLETGNTIY
- | TRBV5-6 | ASSLLGGAGETQY
- | TRBV7-2 | ASSSGLVNYEQY
- | TRBV5-8 | ASSQGQGSSIRNTEAF
- | TRBV27 | ASKKTSGRGETQY
- | TRBV7-9 | ASSSHGGGREQF
- | TRBV29-1 | SVEDWTVFGYGYT
- | TRBV7-9 | ASSLKWNSNNEKLF
- | TRBV28 | ASSSTGGRRYEQY
- | TRBV30 | AWSVTSGQGATEAF
- | TRBV18 | ASSPVKGQLNEQF
- | TRBV19 | ASSSPGLGTDTQY
few | TRBV30 | AWSVKGGSQPQH
once | TRBV29-1 | SGGQGAYYEQY
- | TRBV27 | ASSFSTGEGANYGYT
- | TRBV21-1 | ASSSQSGTGLHNEQF
- | TRBV18 | ASSPPTRSEQF
- | TRBV19 | ASSIFGTEAF
- | TRBV5-1 | ASSLSGQGVNTIY
- | TRBV11-2 | ASSSWGPGANVLT
- | TRBV7-9 | ASSSTGYEAF
- | TRBV5-6 | ASSLFRGQSTDTQY
- | TRBV7-2 | ASSPPGLAGGAYEQY
- | TRBV29-1 | SIPVRRGRTDTQY
- | TRBV5-1 | ASSWLSGSYEQY
- | TRBV6-5 | ASSTNREIKQY
- | TRBV6-5 | ASSRAGAYEQY
- | TRBV30 | AWRKTSGGAIETQY
- | TRBV6-1 | ASSEEGFGGYGYT
few | TRBV5-5 | ASSLGQVYEKLF
once | TRBV6-6 | ASSYLGSGEQY
- | TRBV4-1 | ASSQDGVPSGGYT
- | TRBV19 | AGGTGRVKNQPQH
- | TRBV5-1 | ASLAGDLTGELF
- | TRBV2 | ASRWQGVYNEQF
- | TRBV2 | ASRKDGRVLYGYT
- | TRBV15 | ATSRDLPPGNSGANVLT
few | TRBV19 | ASSFLPPGQGGYEQY
few | TRBV6-5 | ASSPARSYQPQH
- | TRBV5-1 | ASSLTENQPQH
- | TRBV7-3 | ASSYTGTPGANVLT
- | TRBV19 | ASSPSDRGLSNQPQH